This T cell receptor beta chain emerged from a study of T-cell reconstitution after alpha-beta-depleted transplantation in children. During its preparation, the TCRbeta library received unique molecular identifiers. TCRdb re-analysed the PCR reads in MiXCR, keeping a single row per CDR3 protein. The sample contains around 96,000 distinct CDR3 sequences, 9.5% to 15% of which appear only once. V dropped 5 bases and J dropped 8; count of bases not matched to a gene: 15. The CDR3 contains 16 residues. Germline V gene lookup returns CDR1 LGHNA and CDR2 YNFKEQ. The TCR originated in a human donor who donated a stem cell graft to a child with inherited bone marrow failure. Sequencing was performed on PBMCs from the stem cell graft donor, taken from the stem cell graft. The chain couples TRBV4-2 to TRBJ1-2; TRBD1 matches at 9 bases. CDR3 amino acids: CASSVGTPTGGAGYTF. The CDR3 nucleotides are TGTGCCAGCAGCGTTGGTACTCCCACAGGGGGCGCGGGCTACACCTTC.